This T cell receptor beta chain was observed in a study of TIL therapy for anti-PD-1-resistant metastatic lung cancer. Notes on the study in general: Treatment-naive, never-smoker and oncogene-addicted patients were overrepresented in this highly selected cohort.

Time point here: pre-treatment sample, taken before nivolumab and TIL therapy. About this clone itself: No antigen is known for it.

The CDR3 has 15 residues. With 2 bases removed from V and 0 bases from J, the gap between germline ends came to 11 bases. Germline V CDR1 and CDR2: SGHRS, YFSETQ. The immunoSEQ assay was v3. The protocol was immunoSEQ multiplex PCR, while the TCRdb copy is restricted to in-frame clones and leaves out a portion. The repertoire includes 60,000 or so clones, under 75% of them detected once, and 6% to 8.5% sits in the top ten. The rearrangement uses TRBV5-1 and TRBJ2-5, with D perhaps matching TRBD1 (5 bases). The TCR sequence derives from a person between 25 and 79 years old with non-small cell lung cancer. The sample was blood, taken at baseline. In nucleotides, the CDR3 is TGCGCCAGCAGCTTCACTTGGGGCAACCAAGAGACCCAGTACTTC. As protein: CASSFTWGNQETQYF.